The clone carrying this T cell receptor (beta chain) came up a few times. Its specificity is not known. These data belong to a study of T cells after yellow fever vaccination. Regarding the study as a whole: Post-booster samples contained most primary-vaccination clones (nearly 98% CD4, 70% to 90% CD8).

V dropped 2 bases and J dropped 7 bases, with 11 bases sitting between them. Germline V gene data show CDR1 as GTSNPN and CDR2 as SVGIG (reference sequence). This CDR3 has 12 residues. Each CDR3 protein gets one entry after TCRdb re-called the 5' RACE reads with MiXCR. The table lists over 250,000 distinct CDR3 sequences, over 4% of them singletons. V and J are TRBV30 and TRBJ1-2, with D hard to call. This receptor was identified in a man in his late teens or twenties who received the YFV17D yellow fever vaccine. The specimen comprised PBMCs, sampled 5 days after the yellow fever booster vaccination. The CDR3 here is CAWSPGYFGYTF. The CDR3, as DNA: TGTGCCTGGAGTCCAGGTTACTTTGGCTACACCTTC.